This TCR beta chain was documented in a study of PD-1 blockade in classical Hodgkin lymphoma. Study-wide points: Reported findings placed baseline TCR diversity lower in newly diagnosed patients (compared with healthy donors). Undefined causes, possibly disease activity or prior therapy, underlie the repertoire differences.

The protocol was immunoSEQ multiplex PCR, while the TCRdb copy is restricted to in-frame clones and leaves out a portion. Of some 70,000 clones in the sample, more than 85% were seen once. Remarks on this clone: Its target is unknown.

Documented time point: newly diagnosed, previously untreated cHL patient sample. Comparator PBMCs were from newly diagnosed, untreated classical Hodgkin lymphoma. The sequence came from a human donor with classical Hodgkin lymphoma. The source material was peripheral blood mononuclear cells (PBMCs).

CDR3 region: CAISDPRSTTDTQYF. CDR3 bases: TGTGCCATCAGTGACCCCCGGTCGACCACAGATACGCAGTATTTT. J is TRBJ2-3 and V is TRBV10-3, with D unresolved. V was cut by 3 bases and J by 2 bases, with 12 bases left in between. The CDR3 length is 15 residues. The V gene's germline CDR1 is ENHRY and CDR2 SYGVKD.